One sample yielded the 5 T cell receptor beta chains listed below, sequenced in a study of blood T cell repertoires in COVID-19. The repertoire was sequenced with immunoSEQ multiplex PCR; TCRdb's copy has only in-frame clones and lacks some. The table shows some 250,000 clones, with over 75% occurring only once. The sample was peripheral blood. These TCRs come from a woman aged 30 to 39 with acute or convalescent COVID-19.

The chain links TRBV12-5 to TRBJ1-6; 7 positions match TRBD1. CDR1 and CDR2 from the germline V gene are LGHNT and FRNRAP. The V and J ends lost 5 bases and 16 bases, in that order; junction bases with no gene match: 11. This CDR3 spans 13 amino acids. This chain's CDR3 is CASGTVGTARLHF. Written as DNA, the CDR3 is TGTGCTAGTGGTACAGTCGGGACAGCTAGACTCCACTTT.

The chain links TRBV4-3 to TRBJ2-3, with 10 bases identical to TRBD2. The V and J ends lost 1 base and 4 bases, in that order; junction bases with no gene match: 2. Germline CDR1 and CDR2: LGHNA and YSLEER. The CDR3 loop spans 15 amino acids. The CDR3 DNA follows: TGCGCCAGCAGCCAAGGGCTAGCGGGAGCAGATACGCAGTATTTT. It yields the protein CASSQGLAGADTQYF.

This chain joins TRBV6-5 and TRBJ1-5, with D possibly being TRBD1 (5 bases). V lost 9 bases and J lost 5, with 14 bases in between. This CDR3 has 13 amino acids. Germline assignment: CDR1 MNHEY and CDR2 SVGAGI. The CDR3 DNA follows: TGTGCCAGTAAGCGGGGGGATTATCAGCCCCAGCATTTT. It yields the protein CASKRGDYQPQHF.

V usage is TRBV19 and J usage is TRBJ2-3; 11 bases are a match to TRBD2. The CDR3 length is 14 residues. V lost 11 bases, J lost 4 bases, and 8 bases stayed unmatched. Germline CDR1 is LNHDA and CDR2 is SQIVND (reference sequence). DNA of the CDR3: TGTGCCGGTCGACTAGCGGGACGGGCAGATACGCAGTATTTT. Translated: CAGRLAGRADTQYF.

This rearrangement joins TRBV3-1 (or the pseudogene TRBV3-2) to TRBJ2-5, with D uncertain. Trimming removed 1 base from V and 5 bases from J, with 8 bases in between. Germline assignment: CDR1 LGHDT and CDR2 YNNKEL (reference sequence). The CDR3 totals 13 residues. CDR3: CASSQGQLETQYF. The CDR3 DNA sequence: TGTGCCAGCAGCCAAGGGCAGTTGGAGACCCAGTACTTC.